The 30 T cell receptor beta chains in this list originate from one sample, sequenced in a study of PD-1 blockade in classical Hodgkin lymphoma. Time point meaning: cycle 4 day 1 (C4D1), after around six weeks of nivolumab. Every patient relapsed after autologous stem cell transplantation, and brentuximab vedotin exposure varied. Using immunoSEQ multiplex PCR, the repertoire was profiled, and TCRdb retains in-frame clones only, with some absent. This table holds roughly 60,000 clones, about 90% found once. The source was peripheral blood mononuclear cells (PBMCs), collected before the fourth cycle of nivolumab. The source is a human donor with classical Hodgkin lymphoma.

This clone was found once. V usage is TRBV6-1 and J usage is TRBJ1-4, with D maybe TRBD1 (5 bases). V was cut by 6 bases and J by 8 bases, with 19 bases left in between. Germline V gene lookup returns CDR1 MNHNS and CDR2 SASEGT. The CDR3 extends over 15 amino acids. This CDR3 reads CASRWDALGEEKLFF. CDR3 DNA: TGTGCCAGCAGGTGGGACGCTTTGGGAGAAGAAAAACTGTTTTTT.

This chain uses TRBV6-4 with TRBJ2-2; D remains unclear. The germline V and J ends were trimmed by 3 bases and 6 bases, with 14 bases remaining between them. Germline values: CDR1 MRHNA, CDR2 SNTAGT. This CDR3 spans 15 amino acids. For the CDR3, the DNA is TGTGCCAGCAGTGAATCAGGCTATCCCCCCGGGGAGCTGTTTTTT. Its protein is CASSESGYPPGELFF.

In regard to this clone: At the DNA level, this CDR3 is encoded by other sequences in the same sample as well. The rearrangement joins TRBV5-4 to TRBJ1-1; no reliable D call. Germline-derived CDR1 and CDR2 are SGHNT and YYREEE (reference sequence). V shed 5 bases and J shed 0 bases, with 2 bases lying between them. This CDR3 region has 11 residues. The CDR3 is CASSLNTEAFF. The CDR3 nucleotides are TGTGCCAGCAGTCTGAACACTGAAGCTTTCTTT.

The CDR3 DNA is TGTGCCAGCAACGAGGTGGGGCCTCTCGGGGTTGCCGGGGAGCTGTTTTTT. Protein sequence: CASNEVGPLGVAGELFF. The chain links TRBV7-2 to TRBJ2-2; the D call may be TRBD1 or TRBD2 (5 bases each). Trimming left V 7 bases short and J 6 bases short, with 24 bases between. This CDR3 contains 17 residues. Germline loops: CDR1 SGHTA, CDR2 FQGNSA.

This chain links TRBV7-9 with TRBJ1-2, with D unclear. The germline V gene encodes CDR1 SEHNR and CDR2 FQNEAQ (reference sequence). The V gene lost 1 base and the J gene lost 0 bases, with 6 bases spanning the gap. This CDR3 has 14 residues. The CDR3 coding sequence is TGTGCCAGCAGCTTAGAAACACCTAACTATGGCTACACCTTC. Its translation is CASSLETPNYGYTF. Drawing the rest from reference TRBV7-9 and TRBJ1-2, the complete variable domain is DTGVSQNPRHKITKRGQNVTFRCDPISEHNRLYWYRQTLGQGPEFLTYFQNEAQLEKSRLLSDRFSAERPKGSFSTLEIQRTEQGDSAMYLCASSLETPNYGYTFGSGTRLTVV.

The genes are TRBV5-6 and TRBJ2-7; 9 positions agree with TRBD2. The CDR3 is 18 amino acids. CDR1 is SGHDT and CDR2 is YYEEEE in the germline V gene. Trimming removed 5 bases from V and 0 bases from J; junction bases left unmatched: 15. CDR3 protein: CASSPFPLLAGSSYEQYF. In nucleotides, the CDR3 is TGTGCCAGCAGTCCTTTTCCCCTCCTAGCGGGGAGCTCCTACGAGCAGTACTTC.

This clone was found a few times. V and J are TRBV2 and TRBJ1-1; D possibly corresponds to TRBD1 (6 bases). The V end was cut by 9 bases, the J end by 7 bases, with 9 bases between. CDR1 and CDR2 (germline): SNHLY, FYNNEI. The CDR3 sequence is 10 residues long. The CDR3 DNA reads TGTGCCAGTAGGGGGTTTGAAGCTTTCTTT. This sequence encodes CASRGFEAFF.

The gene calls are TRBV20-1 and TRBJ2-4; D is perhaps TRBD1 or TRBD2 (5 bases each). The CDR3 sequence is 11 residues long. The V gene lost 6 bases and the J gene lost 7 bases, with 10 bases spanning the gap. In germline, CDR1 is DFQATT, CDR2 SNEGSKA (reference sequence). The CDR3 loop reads CSAGTANIQYF. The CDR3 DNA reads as TGCAGTGCAGGGACGGCTAACATTCAGTACTTC.

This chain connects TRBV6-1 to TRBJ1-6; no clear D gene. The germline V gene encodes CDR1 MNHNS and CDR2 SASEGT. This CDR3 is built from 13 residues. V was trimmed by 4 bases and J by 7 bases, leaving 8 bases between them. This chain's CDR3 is CASSVVVNSPLHF. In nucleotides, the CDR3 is TGTGCCAGCAGTGTTGTTGTCAATTCACCCCTCCACTTT.

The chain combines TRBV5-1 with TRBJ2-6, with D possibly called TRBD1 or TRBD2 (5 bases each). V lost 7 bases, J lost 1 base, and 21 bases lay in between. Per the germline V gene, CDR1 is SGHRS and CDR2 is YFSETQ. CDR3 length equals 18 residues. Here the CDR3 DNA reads TGCGCCAGCCAGGAATTACCGGGGCCCAATTCTGGGGCCAACGTCCTGACTTTC. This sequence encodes CASQELPGPNSGANVLTF.

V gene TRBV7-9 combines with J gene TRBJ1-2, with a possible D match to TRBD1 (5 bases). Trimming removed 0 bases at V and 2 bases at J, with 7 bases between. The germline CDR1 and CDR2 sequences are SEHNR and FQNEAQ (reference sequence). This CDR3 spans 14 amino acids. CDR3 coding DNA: TGTGCCAGCAGCTTAGCATCAGGGAACTATGGCTACACCTTC. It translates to CASSLASGNYGYTF. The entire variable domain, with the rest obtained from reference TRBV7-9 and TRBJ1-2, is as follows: DTGVSQNPRHKITKRGQNVTFRCDPISEHNRLYWYRQTLGQGPEFLTYFQNEAQLEKSRLLSDRFSAERPKGSFSTLEIQRTEQGDSAMYLCASSLASGNYGYTFGSGTRLTVV.

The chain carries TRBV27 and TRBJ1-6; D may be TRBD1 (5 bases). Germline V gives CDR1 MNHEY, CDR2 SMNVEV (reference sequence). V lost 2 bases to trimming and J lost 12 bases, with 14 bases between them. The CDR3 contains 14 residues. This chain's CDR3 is CASSLGTGVRPLHF. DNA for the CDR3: TGTGCCAGCAGTTTAGGTACAGGCGTACGACCCCTCCACTTT.

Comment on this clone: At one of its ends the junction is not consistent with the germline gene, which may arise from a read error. The CDR3 reads CASSLRQGGSEQFF. In DNA form, the CDR3 reads TGTGCTAGCAGCTTAAGACAGGGGGGTAGTGAGCAGTTCTTC. The chain uses TRBV7-7 and TRBJ2-1; 9 bases are shared with TRBD1. Germline values: CDR1 SSHAT, CDR2 FNYEAQ (reference sequence). There are 14 residues in the CDR3.

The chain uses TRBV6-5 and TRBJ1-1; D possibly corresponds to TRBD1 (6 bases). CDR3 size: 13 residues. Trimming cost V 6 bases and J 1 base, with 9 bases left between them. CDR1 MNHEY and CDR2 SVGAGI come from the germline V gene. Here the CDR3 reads CASRVQGNTEAFF. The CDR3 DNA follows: TGTGCCAGCAGAGTACAGGGGAACACTGAAGCTTTCTTT.

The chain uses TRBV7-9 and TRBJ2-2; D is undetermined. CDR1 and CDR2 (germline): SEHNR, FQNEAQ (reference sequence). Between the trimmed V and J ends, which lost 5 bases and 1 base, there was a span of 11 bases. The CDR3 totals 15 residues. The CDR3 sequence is CASSPGEGNTGELFF. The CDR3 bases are TGTGCCAGCAGCCCTGGGGAAGGGAACACCGGGGAGCTGTTTTTT.

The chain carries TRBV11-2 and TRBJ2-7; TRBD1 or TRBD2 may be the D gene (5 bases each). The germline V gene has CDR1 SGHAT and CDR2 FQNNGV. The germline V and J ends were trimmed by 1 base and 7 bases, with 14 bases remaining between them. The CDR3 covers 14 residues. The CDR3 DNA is TGTGCCAGCAGCTTAGCCCGGGACCTCAGGGAGCAGTACTTC. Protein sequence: CASSLARDLREQYF.

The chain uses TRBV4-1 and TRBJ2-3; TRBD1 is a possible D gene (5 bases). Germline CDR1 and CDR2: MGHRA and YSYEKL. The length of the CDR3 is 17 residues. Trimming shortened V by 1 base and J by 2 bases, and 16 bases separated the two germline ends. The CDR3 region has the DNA TGCGCCAGCAGCCAAGCGACAGCTCCCAGGTACACAGATACGCAGTATTTT. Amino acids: CASSQATAPRYTDTQYF.

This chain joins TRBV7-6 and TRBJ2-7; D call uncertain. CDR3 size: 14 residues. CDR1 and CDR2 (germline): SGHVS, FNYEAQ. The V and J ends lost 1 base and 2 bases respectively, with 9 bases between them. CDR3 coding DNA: TGTGCCAGCAGCTTAGGGTCAGGAACCTACGAGCAGTACTTC. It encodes CASSLGSGTYEQYF. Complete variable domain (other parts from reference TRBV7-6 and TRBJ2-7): GAGVSQSPRYKVTKRGQDVALRCDPISGHVSLYWYRQALGQGPEFLTYFNYEAQQDKSGLPNDRFSAERPEGSISTLTIQRTEQRDSAMYRCASSLGSGTYEQYFGPGTRLTVT.

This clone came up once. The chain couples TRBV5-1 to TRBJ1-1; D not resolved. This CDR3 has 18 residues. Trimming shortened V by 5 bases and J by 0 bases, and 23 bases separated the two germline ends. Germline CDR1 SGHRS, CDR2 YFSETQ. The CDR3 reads CASSRTLSTTTMNTEAFF. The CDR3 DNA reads TGCGCCAGCAGTCGGACTCTTTCTACTACGACGATGAACACTGAAGCTTTCTTT.

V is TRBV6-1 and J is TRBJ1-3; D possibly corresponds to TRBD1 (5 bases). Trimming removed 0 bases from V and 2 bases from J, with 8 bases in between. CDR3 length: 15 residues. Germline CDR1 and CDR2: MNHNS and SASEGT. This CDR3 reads CASSEARGPGNTIYF. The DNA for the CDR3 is TGTGCCAGCAGTGAAGCGAGGGGTCCTGGAAACACCATATATTTT.

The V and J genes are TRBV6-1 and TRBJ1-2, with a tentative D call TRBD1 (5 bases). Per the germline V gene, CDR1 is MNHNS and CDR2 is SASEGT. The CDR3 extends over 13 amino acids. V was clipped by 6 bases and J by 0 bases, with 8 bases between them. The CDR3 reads CASSLGPNYGYTF. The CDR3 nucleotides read TGTGCCAGCAGCCTGGGACCTAACTATGGCTACACCTTC.

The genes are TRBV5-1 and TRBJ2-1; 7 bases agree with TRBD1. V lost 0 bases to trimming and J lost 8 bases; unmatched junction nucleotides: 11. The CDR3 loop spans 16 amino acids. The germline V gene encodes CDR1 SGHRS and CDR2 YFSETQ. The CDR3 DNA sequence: TGCGCCAGCAGCTTGGAGGTGACAGGGCTTCGGGATGAGCAGTTCTTC. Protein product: CASSLEVTGLRDEQFF.

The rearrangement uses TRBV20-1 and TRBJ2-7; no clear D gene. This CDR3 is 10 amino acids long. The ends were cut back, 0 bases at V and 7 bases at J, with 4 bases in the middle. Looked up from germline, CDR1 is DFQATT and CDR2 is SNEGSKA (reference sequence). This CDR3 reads CSAREREQYF. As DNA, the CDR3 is TGCAGTGCTAGAGAACGAGAGCAGTACTTC.

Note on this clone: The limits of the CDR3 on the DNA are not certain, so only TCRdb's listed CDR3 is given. The CDR3 protein is CASSRDVGTGAGTYF. This chain joins TRBV7-2 and TRBJ2-7; TRBD1 is taken as the D call from the table, unchecked against the DNA. The CDR3 adds up to 15 amino acids, both ends counted. Germline-derived CDR1 and CDR2 are SGHTA and FQGNSA.

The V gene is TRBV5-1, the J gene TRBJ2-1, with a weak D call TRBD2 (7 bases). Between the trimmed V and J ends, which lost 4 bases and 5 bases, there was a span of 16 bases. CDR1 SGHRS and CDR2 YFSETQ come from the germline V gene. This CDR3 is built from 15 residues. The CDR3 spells CASSMNGGPHNEQFF. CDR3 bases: TGCGCCAGCAGCATGAACGGGGGGCCCCACAATGAGCAGTTCTTC.

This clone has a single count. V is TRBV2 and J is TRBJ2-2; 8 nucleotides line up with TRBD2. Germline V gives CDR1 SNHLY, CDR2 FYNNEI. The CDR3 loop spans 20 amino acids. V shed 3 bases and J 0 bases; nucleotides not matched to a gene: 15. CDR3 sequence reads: CASSEWGWVAGSSNTGELFF. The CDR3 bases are TGTGCCAGCAGTGAGTGGGGTTGGGTAGCGGGGTCCTCGAACACCGGGGAGCTGTTTTTT. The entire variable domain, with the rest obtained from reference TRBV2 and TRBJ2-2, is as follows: EPEVTQTPSHQVTQMGQEVILRCVPISNHLYFYWYRQILGQKVEFLVSFYNNEISEKSEIFDDQFSVERPDGSNFTLKIRSTKLEDSAMYFCASSEWGWVAGSSNTGELFFGEGSRLTVL.

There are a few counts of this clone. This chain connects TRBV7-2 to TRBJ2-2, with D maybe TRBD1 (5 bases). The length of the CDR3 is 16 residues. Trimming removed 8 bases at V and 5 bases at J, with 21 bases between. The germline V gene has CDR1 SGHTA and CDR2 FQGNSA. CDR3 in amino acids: CASVPRGREGTGELFF. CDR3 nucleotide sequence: TGTGCCAGCGTTCCAAGGGGCAGGGAAGGGACCGGGGAGCTGTTTTTT.

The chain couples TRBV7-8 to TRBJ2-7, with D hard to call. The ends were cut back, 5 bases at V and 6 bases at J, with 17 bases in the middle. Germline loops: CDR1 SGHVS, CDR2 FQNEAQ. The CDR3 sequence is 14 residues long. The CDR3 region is CASSKGSLQSEQYF. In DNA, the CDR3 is TGTGCCAGCAGCAAAGGGTCCTTGCAATCCGAGCAGTACTTC.

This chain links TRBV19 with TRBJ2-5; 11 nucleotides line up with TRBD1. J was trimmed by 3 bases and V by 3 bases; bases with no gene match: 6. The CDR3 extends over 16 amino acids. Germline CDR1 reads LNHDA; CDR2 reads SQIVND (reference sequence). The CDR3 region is CASSMSRTGGEETQYF. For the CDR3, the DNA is TGTGCCAGTAGTATGTCTCGGACAGGGGGCGAAGAGACCCAGTACTTC. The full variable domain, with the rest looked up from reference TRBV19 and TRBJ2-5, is DGGITQSPKYLFRKEGQNVTLSCEQNLNHDAMYWYRQDPGQGLRLIYYSQIVNDFQKGDIAEGYSVSREKKESFPLTVTSAQKNPTAFYLCASSMSRTGGEETQYFGPGTRLLVL.

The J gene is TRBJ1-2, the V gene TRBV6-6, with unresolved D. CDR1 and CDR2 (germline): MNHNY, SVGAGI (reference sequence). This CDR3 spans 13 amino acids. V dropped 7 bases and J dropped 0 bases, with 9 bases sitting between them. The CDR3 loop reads CASTLTTNYGYTF. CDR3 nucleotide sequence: TGTGCCAGCACCCTTACAACTAACTATGGCTACACCTTC.